The 9 T cell receptor beta chains presented below share a single source sample, sequenced in a study of cytomegalovirus exposure and HLA in healthy donors. This PCR relied on a set of 60 Vbeta primers and 13 Jbeta primers. Here immunoSEQ multiplex PCR was the method, and the copy in TCRdb shows in-frame clones only, minus some. Among 180,000 or so clones listed, roughly 83% were seen once. The sample comprised PBMCs. The receptors here all came from a woman aged 50 to 60 in good health and CMV-seronegative.

V gene TRBV7-3 combines with J gene TRBJ2-1; 8 nucleotides agree with TRBD1. Germline-derived CDR1 and CDR2 are SGHTA and FQGTGA. The CDR3 spans 14 residues. With 5 bases clipped from V and 6 bases from J, the junction kept 6 bases outside the gene matches. CDR3 nucleotides: TGTGCCAGCAGCCAGACAGGGGCCGGCAATGAGCAGTTCTTC. Translating it yields CASSQTGAGNEQFF.

The V and J genes are TRBV5-1 and TRBJ2-1; 8 bases align to TRBD2. Trimming cost V 2 bases and J 0 bases; bases outside gene matches: 4. The CDR3 length is 16 residues. Germline CDR1 and CDR2: SGHRS and YFSETQ. This CDR3 reads CASSLGLANSYNEQFF. The CDR3 coding sequence is TGCGCCAGCAGCTTAGGACTAGCTAACTCCTACAATGAGCAGTTCTTC.

The rearrangement uses TRBV7-2 and TRBJ2-5; 9 bases align to TRBD1. Trimming at V came to 5 bases and at J to 1 base, leaving 11 bases not matched to a gene. The CDR3 runs 17 residues. Germline loops: CDR1 SGHTA, CDR2 FQGNSA. In DNA, the CDR3 is TGTGCCAGCAGCCGCAGGGGGGACAGGGAACTCCAAGAGACCCAGTACTTC. It specifies CASSRRGDRELQETQYF.

V usage is TRBV28 and J usage is TRBJ2-5; TRBD2 agrees at 11 bases. Germline assignment: CDR1 MDHEN and CDR2 SYDVKM. V shed 6 bases and J 7 bases; nucleotides not matched to a gene: 4. The CDR3 runs 13 residues. The CDR3 coding sequence is TGTGCCAGCAGCTTAGCGGGAGGGCGGACCCAGTACTTC. Translation: CASSLAGGRTQYF.

In this sample, this clone turned up a few times. The gene calls are TRBV7-4 and TRBJ2-2; a weak D match, TRBD2 (6 bases). Per germline, CDR1 SGHVT and CDR2 SQSDAQ. V was cut by 5 bases and J by 5 bases, with 15 bases left in between. This CDR3 is built from 15 residues. For the CDR3, the DNA is TGTGCCAGCAGCATAAGGATAGCGGAGACCGGGGAGCTGTTTTTT. This gives the protein CASSIRIAETGELFF.

This clone has just one count. In DNA, the CDR3 is TGTGCCAGCAGTTCCGGACTAGCGGGGGGTCCCCGGGGGACCCAGTACTTC. Its translation is CASSSGLAGGPRGTQYF. The chain combines TRBV28 with TRBJ2-5, with 14 bases matching TRBD2. J lost 7 bases, V lost 4 bases, and 11 bases had no gene match. CDR1 is MDHEN and CDR2 is SYDVKM in the germline V gene. This CDR3 is 17 amino acids long.

CDR3 DNA sequence: TGTGCCAGCAGCCTGCGGTACCAAGAGACCCAGTACTTC. Amino acid sequence: CASSLRYQETQYF. The chain joins TRBV7-2 to TRBJ2-5, with D uncertain. Trimming cost V 5 bases and J 0 bases, with 7 bases left between them. Germline lookup yields CDR1 SGHTA and CDR2 FQGNSA. This CDR3 is 13 amino acids long. Supplemented by reference TRBV7-2 and TRBJ2-5, the full variable domain reads GAGVSQSPSNKVTEKGKDVELRCDPISGHTALYWYRQSLGQGLEFLIYFQGNSAPDKSGLPSDRFSAERTGGSVSTLTIQRTQQEDSAVYLCASSLRYQETQYFGPGTRLLVL.

The chain uses TRBV27 and TRBJ1-2; weak D call: TRBD1 (6 bases). This CDR3 region has 14 residues. The germline V and J ends were trimmed by 6 bases and 3 bases, with 14 bases remaining between them. CDR1 is MNHEY, CDR2 SMNVEV, per germline (reference sequence). Here the CDR3 DNA reads TGTGCCAGCAGCCAACACGGGACACACTATGGCTACACCTTC. It yields the protein CASSQHGTHYGYTF.

The chain links TRBV19 to TRBJ1-5; 7 bases agree with TRBD1. The V segment lost 7 bases and the J segment 1 base; nucleotides outside the gene matches: 16. The CDR3 extends over 18 amino acids. Germline V CDR1 and CDR2: LNHDA, SQIVND (reference sequence). CDR3 DNA: TGTGCCAGTAAATCGGGGATTTTGACAGGGCGGAGCAATCAGCCCCAGCATTTT. Translation gives CASKSGILTGRSNQPQHF.